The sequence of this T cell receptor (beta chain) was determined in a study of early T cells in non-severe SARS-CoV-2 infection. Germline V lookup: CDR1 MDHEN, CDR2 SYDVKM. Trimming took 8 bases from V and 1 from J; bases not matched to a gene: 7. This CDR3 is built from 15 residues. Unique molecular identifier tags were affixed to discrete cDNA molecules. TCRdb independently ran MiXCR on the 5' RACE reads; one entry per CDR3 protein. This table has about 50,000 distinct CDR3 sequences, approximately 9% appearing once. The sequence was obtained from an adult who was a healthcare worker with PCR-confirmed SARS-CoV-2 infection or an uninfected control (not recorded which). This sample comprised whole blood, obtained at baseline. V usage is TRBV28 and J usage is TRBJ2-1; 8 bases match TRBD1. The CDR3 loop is CASVRTGPSYNEQFF. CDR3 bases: TGTGCCAGCGTGAGGACAGGGCCTTCCTACAATGAGCAGTTCTTC.